This T cell receptor beta chain was captured by sequencing in a study of T cell clonality in common variable immunodeficiency. Study-wide points: Common variable immunodeficiency TCR beta sequences reportedly had fewer deletions and N-nucleotide insertions.

This clone came up a few times. Its target is not known. It may be a read error: a sequence one base away is much more abundant. The read ends 3 residues shy of where the CDR3 ends; the end is completed using the germline J gene. Method: immunoSEQ multiplex PCR; TCRdb's copy keeps in-frame clones and lacks some. The table lists over 30,000 clones, with no singletons. Trimming stripped 4 bases from V and 1 base from J, with 7 bases between. Germline V gives CDR1 KGHSH, CDR2 LQKENI. The CDR3 totals 13 residues. This TCR was sampled from a human donor with common variable immunodeficiency. Sequences were obtained from peripheral blood mononuclear cells. The chain combines TRBV18 with TRBJ1-1, with a possible D match to TRBD1 (6 bases). Partial CDR3 DNA: TGTGCCAGCTCACAGGGGGAGAACACTGAA. This codes for CASSQGENTE. The full CDR3 is CASSQGENTEAFF.